This TCR beta chain was captured in a study of T cell responses to AZD1222 COVID-19 vaccine. Turning to this clone: Its antigen remains unknown.

CDR3 length: 16 amino acids. Germline CDR1 reads MNHNS; CDR2 reads SASEGT. V gave up 8 bases and J gave up 1 base; unmatched junction bases: 12. Generated by immunoSEQ multiplex PCR, the TCRdb table keeps only in-frame clones and is missing some. The sample yields some 99,000 clones, about 88% seen once. Study results and limitations: Spike was spanned by vaccine-associated CD4 TCRs, which were dominant at 160-218 and 743-854.

This chain joins TRBV6-1 and TRBJ2-3, with 7 bases matching TRBD1. Sequenced material: peripheral blood, taken on day 0 of AZD1222 vaccination. The clonotype originates from an adult in good health. DNA of the CDR3: TGTGCCAGCTGTGGGTTCGGACAGGTGGGCACAGATACGCAGTATTTT. Encoded protein: CASCGFGQVGTDTQYF.